This T cell receptor (beta chain) is from a study of spatial heterogeneity in lung cancer. At the level of the study: Sequencing consistently turned up more beta-chain sequences than alpha-chain sequences.

Study findings and constraints: Circulating ubiquitous expanded tumor TCRs were observed more frequently at resection than at follow-up.

This clonotype was observed a single time. What it binds is not known. A distinct unique molecular identifier was carried by each TCR cDNA molecule. TCRdb used MiXCR to reprocess the 5' RACE reads, holding one entry per CDR3 protein. The data contain about 95,000 distinct CDR3 sequences, roughly 10% of them singletons. The time point denotes: sample taken at primary tumor resection. Tumor, nontumor lung or frozen PBMC supplied whole RNA, sequenced without sorting. The donors were 72 patients with non-small cell lung cancer that was early-stage and untreated. The sequence was obtained from a male donor with early-stage non-small cell lung cancer. The sequences come from PBMCs, collected at surgery.

CDR3 region: CSARGGNEQFF. DNA for the CDR3: TGCAGTGCTAGGGGGGGGAATGAGCAGTTCTTC. The chain joins TRBV20-1 to TRBJ2-1; 7 nucleotides line up with TRBD2. The germline V gene has CDR1 DFQATT and CDR2 SNEGSKA (reference sequence). J was trimmed by 7 bases and V by 3 bases; bases with no gene match: 0. The CDR3 consists of 11 residues.